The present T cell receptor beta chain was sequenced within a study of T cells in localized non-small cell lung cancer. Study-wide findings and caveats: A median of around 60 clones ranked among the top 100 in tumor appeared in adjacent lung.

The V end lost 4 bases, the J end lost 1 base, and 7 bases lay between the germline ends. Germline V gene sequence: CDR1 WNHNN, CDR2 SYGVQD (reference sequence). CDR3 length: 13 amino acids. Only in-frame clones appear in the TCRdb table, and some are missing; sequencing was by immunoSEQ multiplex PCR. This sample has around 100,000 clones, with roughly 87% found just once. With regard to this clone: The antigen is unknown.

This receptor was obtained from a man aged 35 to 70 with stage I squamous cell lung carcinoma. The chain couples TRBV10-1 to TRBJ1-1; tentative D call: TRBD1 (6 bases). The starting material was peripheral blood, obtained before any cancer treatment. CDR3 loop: CASSAGQNTEAFF. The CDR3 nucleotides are TGCGCCAGCAGTGCGGGACAGAACACTGAAGCTTTCTTT.